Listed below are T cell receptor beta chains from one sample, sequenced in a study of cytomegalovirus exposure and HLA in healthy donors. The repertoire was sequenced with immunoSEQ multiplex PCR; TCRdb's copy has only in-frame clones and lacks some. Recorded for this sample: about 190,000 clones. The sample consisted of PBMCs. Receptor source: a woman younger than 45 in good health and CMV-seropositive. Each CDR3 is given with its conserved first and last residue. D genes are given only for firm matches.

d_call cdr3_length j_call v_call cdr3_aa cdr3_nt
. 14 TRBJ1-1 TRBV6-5 CASSYGDRSTEAFF TGTGCCAGCAGTTACGGCGACAGGAGCACTGAAGCTTTCTTT
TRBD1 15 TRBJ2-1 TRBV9 CASSAYGTGNNEQFF TGTGCCAGCAGCGCATACGGGACAGGGAACAATGAGCAGTTCTTC
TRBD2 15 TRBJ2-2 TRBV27 CASSLLLAGTGELFF TGTGCCAGCAGCCTTCTGCTAGCGGGCACCGGGGAGCTGTTTTTT
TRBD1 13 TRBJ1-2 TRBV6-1 CASSLTGLGGYTF TGTGCCAGCAGTTTGACAGGGCTAGGCGGCTACACCTTC
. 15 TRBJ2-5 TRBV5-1 CASSLGGQPQETQYF TGCGCCAGCAGCTTGGGTGGACAGCCACAAGAGACCCAGTACTTC
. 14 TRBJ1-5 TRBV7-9 CASTSEMENQPQHF TGTGCCAGCACCTCGGAAATGGAGAATCAGCCCCAGCATTTT
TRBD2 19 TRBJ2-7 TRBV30 CAWSGLLEEREGPNYEQYF TGTGCCTGGAGTGGATTACTAGAGGAGCGGGAGGGCCCCAACTACGAGCAGTACTTC
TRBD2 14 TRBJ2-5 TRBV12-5 CASGSGLAEETQYF TGTGCTAGTGGTTCGGGACTAGCGGAAGAGACCCAGTACTTC
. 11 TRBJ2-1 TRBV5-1 CASRVEREQFF TGCGCCAGCAGGGTAGAACGTGAGCAGTTCTTC
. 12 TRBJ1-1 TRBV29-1 CSGRTRNTEAFF TGCAGCGGACGGACTCGGAACACTGAAGCTTTCTTT
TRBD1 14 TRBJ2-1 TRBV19 CASSSGQLGHEQFF TGTGCCAGTAGCTCGGGACAGCTTGGCCATGAGCAGTTCTTC
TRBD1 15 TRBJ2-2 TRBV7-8 CASSLGGQGSGELFF TGTGCCAGCAGCTTAGGGGGACAGGGCTCCGGGGAGCTGTTTTTT
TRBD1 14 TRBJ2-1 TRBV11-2 CASSLRGTGLRQFF TGTGCCAGCAGCTTACGTGGGACAGGGCTTCGGCAGTTCTTC
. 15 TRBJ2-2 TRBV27 CASSGRGRPGGELFF TGTGCCAGCAGCGGCAGGGGAAGGCCCGGCGGGGAGCTGTTTTTT
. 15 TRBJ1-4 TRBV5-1 CASSWAGTPNEKLFF TGCGCCAGCAGCTGGGCAGGAACCCCTAATGAAAAACTGTTTTTT
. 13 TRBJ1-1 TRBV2 CASSFRVDTEAFF TGTGCCAGCAGTTTCAGGGTTGACACTGAAGCTTTCTTT
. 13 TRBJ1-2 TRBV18 CASSSGTSYGYTF TGTGCCAGCTCATCCGGGACATCCTATGGCTACACCTTC
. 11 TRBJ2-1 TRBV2 CASSESAEKFF TGTGCCAGCAGTGAAAGTGCGGAAAAGTTCTTC
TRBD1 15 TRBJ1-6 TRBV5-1 CASSSGTGGNSPLHF TGCGCCAGCAGCTCTGGGACAGGGGGTAATTCACCCCTCCACTTT
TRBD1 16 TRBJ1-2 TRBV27 CASSLSIGDRFYGYTF TGTGCCAGCAGTTTATCGATCGGGGACAGGTTTTATGGCTACACCTTC
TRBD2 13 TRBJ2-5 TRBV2 CASSEREAETQYF TGTGCCAGCAGTGAACGGGAGGCGGAGACCCAGTACTTC
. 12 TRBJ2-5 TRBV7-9 CASSHRPETQYF TGTGCCAGCAGCCACAGACCTGAGACCCAGTACTTC
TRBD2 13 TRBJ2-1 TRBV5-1 CASRAGGLGEQFF TGCGCCAGCCGTGCGGGAGGGCTTGGTGAGCAGTTCTTC
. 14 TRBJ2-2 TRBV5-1 CASSLGQLDGELFF TGCGCCAGCAGCTTGGGACAATTGGACGGGGAGCTGTTTTTT
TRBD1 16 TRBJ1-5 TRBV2 CASSEAGDRGSQPQHF TGTGCCAGCAGTGAAGCGGGAGACAGGGGAAGTCAGCCCCAGCATTTT
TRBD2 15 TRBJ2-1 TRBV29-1 CSVRTSGGYYNEQFF TGCAGCGTTAGGACTAGCGGGGGGTACTACAATGAGCAGTTCTTC
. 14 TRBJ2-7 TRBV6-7 CASSPVVIILQGYF TGTGCCAGCAGCCCCGTTGTAATAATCTTACAGGGGTACTTC
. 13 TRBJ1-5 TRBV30 CAWSVDSAQPQHF TGTGCCTGGAGTGTTGACAGCGCTCAGCCCCAGCATTTT
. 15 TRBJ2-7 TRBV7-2 CASSLGSTTHYEQYF TGTGCCAGCAGCTTAGGTTCCACGACTCACTACGAGCAGTACTTC
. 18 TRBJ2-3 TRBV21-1 CASSKGDGGIEDTDTQYF TGTGCCAGCAGCAAAGGGGACGGCGGGATTGAGGACACAGATACGCAGTATTTT
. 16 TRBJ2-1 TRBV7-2 CASSLAWGLSYNEQFF TGTGCCAGCAGCTTAGCGTGGGGGCTTAGTTACAATGAGCAGTTCTTC
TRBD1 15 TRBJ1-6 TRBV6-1 CASRYRDRVDSPLHF TGTGCCAGCAGATACCGGGACAGGGTGGATTCACCCCTCCACTTT
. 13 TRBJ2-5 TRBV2 CASSLGLQETQYF TGTGCCAGCAGCCTGGGACTTCAAGAGACCCAGTACTTC
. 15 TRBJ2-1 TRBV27 CASSLGGALYNEQFF TGTGCCAGCAGTTTAGGGGGCGCTCTATACAATGAGCAGTTCTTC
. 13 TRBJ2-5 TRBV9 CASSVAGRETQYF TGTGCCAGCAGCGTAGCTGGCAGAGAGACCCAGTACTTC
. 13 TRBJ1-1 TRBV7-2 CASSLEVTRGAFF TGTGCCAGCAGCTTAGAAGTTACGAGAGGTGCTTTCTTT
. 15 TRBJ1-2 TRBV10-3 CAISTGMERNHGYTF TGTGCCATCAGCACGGGAATGGAGCGGAACCATGGCTACACCTTC
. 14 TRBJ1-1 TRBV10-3 CAISEQMLHTEAFF TGTGCCATCAGTGAACAGATGCTGCACACTGAAGCTTTCTTT
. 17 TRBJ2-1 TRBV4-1 CASSQVQIGGSYNEQFF TGCGCCAGCAGCCAAGTTCAAATCGGGGGCTCCTACAATGAGCAGTTCTTC
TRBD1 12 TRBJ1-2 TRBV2 CASTEQGGGYTF TGTGCCAGCACCGAACAGGGGGGCGGCTACACCTTC
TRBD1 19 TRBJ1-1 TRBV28 CASPPGQPLTHDMNTEAFF TGTGCCAGTCCTCCGGGACAGCCCTTAACCCACGACATGAACACTGAAGCTTTCTTT
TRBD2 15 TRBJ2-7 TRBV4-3 CASSQETSDNYEQYF TGCGCCAGCAGCCAAGAGACTAGCGATAACTACGAGCAGTACTTC
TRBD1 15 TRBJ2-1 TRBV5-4 CASSIGTGGTNEQFF TGTGCCAGCAGCATAGGGACAGGAGGAACTAATGAGCAGTTCTTC
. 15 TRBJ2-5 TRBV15 CATSRAGVTRETQYF TGTGCCACCAGCAGAGCCGGGGTGACGCGAGAGACCCAGTACTTC
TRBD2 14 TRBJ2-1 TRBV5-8 CASLLLPAGHEQFF TGTGCCAGCCTTCTCCTGCCAGCGGGGCATGAGCAGTTCTTC
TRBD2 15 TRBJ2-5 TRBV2 CASTLGTSGGETQYF TGTGCCAGCACCTTAGGGACTAGCGGGGGGGAGACCCAGTACTTC
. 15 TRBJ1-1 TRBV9 CASSVYDTQNTEAFF TGTGCCAGCAGCGTATATGACACCCAGAACACTGAAGCTTTCTTT
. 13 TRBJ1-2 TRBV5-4 CASSTTGDYGYTF TGTGCCAGCAGCACTACCGGGGACTATGGCTACACCTTC
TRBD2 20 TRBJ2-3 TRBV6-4 CASSGLSVTSGAPSTDTQYF TGTGCCAGCAGTGGTCTTTCGGTGACTAGCGGGGCCCCTAGCACAGATACGCAGTATTTT
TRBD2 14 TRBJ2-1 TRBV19 CACGLAGSYNEQFF TGTGCCTGCGGACTAGCGGGATCCTACAATGAGCAGTTCTTC
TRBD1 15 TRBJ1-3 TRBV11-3 CASSATGQGGNTIYF TGTGCCAGCAGCGCTACGGGACAGGGGGGAAACACCATATATTTT
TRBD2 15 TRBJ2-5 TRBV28 CASTPRREGGETQYF TGTGCCAGCACCCCTAGGCGGGAGGGTGGGGAGACCCAGTACTTC
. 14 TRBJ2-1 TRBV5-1 CASSLGISGNEQFF TGCGCCAGCAGCTTGGGTATTTCAGGGAATGAGCAGTTCTTC
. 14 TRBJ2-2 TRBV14 CASSQATYTGELFF TGTGCCAGCAGCCAAGCGACATACACCGGGGAGCTGTTTTTT
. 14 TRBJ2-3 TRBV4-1 CASSQDQGEYTQYF TGCGCCAGCAGCCAAGATCAAGGGGAATATACGCAGTATTTT
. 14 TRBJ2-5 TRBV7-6 CASSLGQGPETQYF TGTGCCAGCAGCTTAGGGCAGGGCCCGGAGACCCAGTACTTC